The 26 T cell receptor beta chains listed next were all sequenced from one sample in a study of cytomegalovirus exposure and HLA in healthy donors. Primers: 60 Vbeta forward and 13 Jbeta reverse. Profiled with immunoSEQ multiplex PCR; TCRdb holds only in-frame clones, not every one. Of 100,000 or so clones in the sample, about 80% were seen once. Sequencing was done on a sample of PBMCs. All receptors derive from a middle-aged man in good health and CMV-seronegative.

This clone was found once. This sequence joins TRBV29-1 and TRBJ2-2; 10 bases align to TRBD2. Trimming removed 7 bases from V and 6 bases from J; junction bases left unmatched: 11. The CDR3 totals 15 residues. The germline CDR1 and CDR2 sequences are SQVTM and ANQGSEA. The CDR3 reads CSAKGTGTSAGELFF. The CDR3 DNA follows: TGCAGCGCGAAAGGCACCGGGACTAGCGCCGGGGAGCTGTTTTTT.

This clone has only one observation. The chain employs TRBV5-8 and TRBJ2-1, with 11 positions matching TRBD2. Looked up from germline, CDR1 is SGHTS and CDR2 is YDEGEE. The CDR3 totals 16 residues. Trimming cost V 6 bases and J 10 bases; bases outside gene matches: 15. In DNA form, the CDR3 reads TGTGCCAGCAACCGACTAGCGGGGTCGGTTGTGGACGAGCAGTTCTTC. It translates to CASNRLAGSVVDEQFF.

The chain couples TRBV4-1 to TRBJ1-2, with TRBD1 as a possible D gene (5 bases). The germline CDR1 and CDR2 sequences are MGHRA and YSYEKL. Trimming removed 0 bases from V and 0 bases from J, with 14 bases in between. The CDR3 runs 17 residues. CDR3 amino acids: CASSQESGGLTNYGYTF. CDR3 bases: TGCGCCAGCAGCCAAGAATCCGGGGGACTGACTAACTATGGCTACACCTTC.

The gene calls are TRBV6-5 and TRBJ1-6; 7 positions agree with TRBD1. Germline V gene lookup returns CDR1 MNHEY and CDR2 SVGAGI. The V gene end was trimmed by 6 bases and the J gene end by 7 bases; junction bases not matched to a gene: 9. The CDR3 is 15 amino acids. Here the CDR3 reads CASSNVGTVNSPLHF. DNA of the CDR3: TGTGCCAGCAGCAACGTCGGGACAGTAAATTCACCCCTCCACTTT.

The chain links TRBV19 to TRBJ1-3; D not resolved. The CDR3 runs to 17 residues. Between the trimmed V and J ends, which lost 7 bases and 0 bases, there was a span of 19 bases. The V gene's germline CDR1 is LNHDA and CDR2 SQIVND (reference sequence). The CDR3 is CASTTPPVAYSGNTIYF. CDR3 sequence (DNA): TGTGCCAGTACCACGCCACCCGTCGCCTACTCTGGAAACACCATATATTTT.

A remark on this clone: This same CDR3 is encoded by further DNA sequences in the sample. This chain links TRBV30 with TRBJ1-6, with D perhaps TRBD1 (5 bases). V was pared by 3 bases and J by 0 bases, with 15 bases between. CDR1 GTSNPN and CDR2 SVGIG come from the germline V gene (reference sequence). The CDR3 extends over 17 amino acids. Here the CDR3 reads CAWSGRQLSSYNSPLHF. The CDR3 nucleotides are TGTGCCTGGAGCGGACGACAGCTCAGCTCCTATAATTCACCCCTCCACTTT.

This rearrangement joins TRBV5-1 to TRBJ1-3, with D hard to call. Trimming pared 0 bases from V and 3 bases from J, leaving 4 bases between. Germline CDR1 and CDR2: SGHRS and YFSETQ. This CDR3 spans 13 amino acids. The DNA for the CDR3 is TGCGCCAGCAGCTTGGCCTTTGGAAACACCATATATTTT. It translates to CASSLAFGNTIYF.

The V call is TRBV6-5, the J call TRBJ1-2; D remains ambiguous. This CDR3 is built from 12 residues. V was shortened by 5 bases and J by 8 bases, with 12 bases between the two germline ends. Germline loops: CDR1 MNHEY, CDR2 SVGAGI. CDR3 protein: CASSPDGVGYTF. The CDR3, as DNA: TGTGCCAGCAGTCCGGACGGGGTAGGCTACACCTTC.

With respect to this clone: Relative to the germline gene, one junction end is altered; a read error may explain this. V usage is TRBV5-1 and J usage is TRBJ1-1, with a weak D call TRBD1 (5 bases). The germline V gene has CDR1 SGHRS and CDR2 YFSETQ. The CDR3 has 15 amino acids. The chain's CDR3 is CAGSLAPGPANEAFF. The CDR3 DNA reads as TGCGCCGGCAGCTTGGCCCCAGGGCCGGCGAATGAAGCTTTCTTT.

This chain uses TRBV28 with TRBJ1-2; tentatively, D is TRBD1 (5 bases). Germline V gene sequence: CDR1 MDHEN, CDR2 SYDVKM. The CDR3 contains 14 residues. V gave up 2 bases and J gave up 2 bases, with 9 bases separating them. The CDR3 spells CASSLPTGNYGYTF. The CDR3 nucleotides read TGTGCCAGCAGTTTACCCACAGGCAACTATGGCTACACCTTC.

The rearrangement joins TRBV7-2 to TRBJ2-3; TRBD2 matches 11 bases. In germline, CDR1 is SGHTA, CDR2 FQGNSA. The V and J ends lost 6 bases and 6 bases, in that order; junction bases with no gene match: 5. This CDR3 contains 14 residues. This CDR3 is CASSISGGADTQYF. In DNA, the CDR3 is TGTGCCAGCAGTATTAGCGGGGGGGCTGATACGCAGTATTTT.

The CDR3 region is CASSLNPNRGSFEQYF. DNA for the CDR3: TGTGCCAGCAGCTTGAACCCTAACAGGGGTTCTTTCGAGCAGTACTTC. V gene TRBV5-6 combines with J gene TRBJ2-5, with TRBD1 matching 7 bases. The J call may be in error: the DNA end matches TRBJ2-7 better. Germline V gives CDR1 SGHDT, CDR2 YYEEEE. CDR3 length: 16 residues.

The CDR3 nucleotides read TGCGCCAGCAGCCAAGAACCCGGGACAGGGAATGGCTACACCTTC. This codes for CASSQEPGTGNGYTF. J is TRBJ1-2 and V is TRBV4-3, with TRBD1 matching 9 bases. Germline V gene sequence: CDR1 LGHNA, CDR2 YSLEER. V gave up 0 bases and J gave up 6 bases; unmatched junction bases: 5. The CDR3 length is 15 residues.

This clone was detected only a few times. The gene calls are TRBV5-4 and TRBJ2-7, with TRBD2 identical over 7 bases. From germline, CDR1 is SGHNT and CDR2 YYREEE (reference sequence). The CDR3 runs to 15 residues. Losses at the gene ends were 3 bases for V and 0 bases for J; bases not matched to a gene: 6. CDR3 loop: CASSSRSGDSYEQYF. In nucleotides, the CDR3 is TGTGCCAGCAGCTCAAGGAGCGGGGACTCCTACGAGCAGTACTTC.

This clone was picked up a small number of times. The chain employs TRBV7-6 and TRBJ2-3; D remains unclear. This CDR3 region has 13 residues. Germline values: CDR1 SGHVS, CDR2 FNYEAQ. The ends were cut back, 5 bases at V and 0 bases at J, with 6 bases in the middle. CDR3 amino acids: CASSPLSTDTQYF. The CDR3, as DNA: TGTGCCAGCAGCCCCCTTAGCACAGATACGCAGTATTTT.

The V gene is TRBV7-2, the J gene TRBJ1-6; 11 bases fit TRBD1. The V gene's germline CDR1 is SGHTA and CDR2 FQGNSA. The CDR3 length is 15 residues. Trimming cost V 4 bases and J 8 bases; bases outside gene matches: 4. CDR3 bases: TGTGCCAGCAGCTGGGGACAGGGGGTTTATTCACCCCTCCACTTT. This translates into CASSWGQGVYSPLHF.

This sequence joins TRBV2 and TRBJ1-5, with 10 bases that match TRBD1. Trimming at V came to 7 bases and at J to 7 bases, leaving 7 bases not matched to a gene. Germline V gene data show CDR1 as SNHLY and CDR2 as FYNNEI. The CDR3 length is 14 residues. The CDR3 reads CASTGTGDGQPQHF. CDR3 coding DNA: TGTGCCAGCACCGGGACAGGGGATGGACAGCCCCAGCATTTT.

The V gene is TRBV11-3, the J gene TRBJ2-7; no definite D call. The CDR3 is made up of 12 amino acids. Germline CDR1 and CDR2: SGHNT and YENEEA. V dropped 1 base and J dropped 6 bases, with 7 bases sitting between them. CDR3 sequence (DNA): TGTGCCAGCAGCTTAGTTGAGGTCGAGCAGTACGTC. Amino acids: CASSLVEVEQYV.

The CDR3, as DNA: TGCAGTGCTAGAGCCCGCTATGAAGCTTTCTTT. Residues: CSARARYEAFF. The chain couples TRBV20-1 to TRBJ1-1; D is ambiguous. V lost 1 base to trimming and J lost 7 bases, with 7 bases between them. The CDR3 loop spans 11 amino acids. Germline V gene sequence: CDR1 DFQATT, CDR2 SNEGSKA (reference sequence).

This clone was detected only a few times. The chain is built from TRBV7-2 and TRBJ2-2, with 7 bases that match TRBD1. CDR3 length: 16 residues. Germline-derived CDR1 and CDR2 are SGHTA and FQGNSA. J lost 6 bases, V lost 5 bases, and 12 bases had no gene match. CDR3 DNA sequence: TGTGCCAGCAGCCCGGCCCCCCAGGGGGTCGCCGGGGAGCTGTTTTTT. Its translation: CASSPAPQGVAGELFF. Full variable domain (remainder filled in from reference TRBV7-2 and TRBJ2-2): GAGVSQSPSNKVTEKGKDVELRCDPISGHTALYWYRQSLGQGLEFLIYFQGNSAPDKSGLPSDRFSAERTGGSVSTLTIQRTQQEDSAVYLCASSPAPQGVAGELFFGEGSRLTVL.

The chain couples TRBV5-1 to TRBJ2-5; TRBD1 matches at 8 bases. Germline V gives CDR1 SGHRS, CDR2 YFSETQ. CDR3 size: 13 residues. The J segment lost 5 bases and the V segment lost 5 bases, leaving 5 bases of the junction unmatched. The CDR3 region has the DNA TGCGCCAGCAGGACCCAGGGGGCCGAGACCCAGTACTTC. It specifies CASRTQGAETQYF.

This clone has only a few counts. The genes are TRBV14 and TRBJ2-1; D possibly corresponds to TRBD2 (5 bases). From germline, CDR1 is SGHDN and CDR2 FVKESK. Trimming took 1 base from V and 8 from J, leaving 12 bases between them. The CDR3 is 14 amino acids. CDR3 region: CASSQGRWYDEQFF. The CDR3 nucleotides are TGTGCCAGCAGCCAAGGGAGGTGGTACGATGAGCAGTTCTTC.

This clone was seen a handful of times. The CDR3 coding sequence is TGTGCCAGCAGTTACCGGGGGGGCCCAGCTTTCTTT. Translation gives CASSYRGGPAFF. The chain uses TRBV6-6 and TRBJ1-1, with TRBD1 as a possible D gene (6 bases). The germline gives CDR1 MNHNY, CDR2 SVGAGI (reference sequence). This CDR3 contains 12 residues. The V and J ends lost 2 bases and 10 bases respectively, with 11 bases between them.

This chain connects TRBV6-9 to TRBJ1-3, with TRBD1 matching over 8 bases. The CDR3 is 15 amino acids. V lost 4 bases and J lost 4; bases outside the gene matches: 6. The V gene's germline CDR1 is MNHGY and CDR2 SVAAGI. As DNA, the CDR3 is TGTGCCAGCAGTTCCTTGACAGGGGAGGGAAACACCATATATTTT. Its translation: CASSSLTGEGNTIYF.

The V call is TRBV28, the J call TRBJ1-5; D uncertain. The V end was cut by 2 bases, the J end by 0 bases, with 8 bases between. This CDR3 is built from 15 residues. Germline CDR1 is MDHEN and CDR2 is SYDVKM. The CDR3 here is CASSLAGYSNQPQHF. The CDR3 DNA reads as TGTGCCAGCAGTTTAGCAGGCTATAGCAATCAGCCCCAGCATTTT.

V usage is TRBV10-3 and J usage is TRBJ2-3; a possible D gene is TRBD2 (6 bases). The CDR3 is 17 amino acids. Germline V gene data show CDR1 as ENHRY and CDR2 as SYGVKD. V lost 5 bases and J 0 bases, leaving 18 bases between the germline ends. The CDR3 spells CAISMRDSHSSTDTQYF. In DNA, the CDR3 is TGTGCCATCAGTATGCGGGACTCACATTCTAGCACAGATACGCAGTATTTT.